This TCR beta chain is from a study of beta chain features in type 1 diabetes. The CDR3 is 16 amino acids. The germline gives CDR1 MGHRA, CDR2 YSYEKL. The ends were cut back, 4 bases at V and 1 base at J, with 14 bases in the middle. Concerning this clone: Its antigen is currently unknown.

Findings and caveats of the study: All four CD4+ subsets of Type 1 diabetes patients contained TCRB CDR3s that were moderately but significantly shorter.

cDNA synthesis used the whole RNA isolate, giving expressed TCRB sequences. Profiling relied on immunoSEQ multiplex PCR, and the TCRdb table lists in-frame clones only, not all of them. The sample yields 130,000 to 150,000 clones, 9% to 9.5% seen once. Sample: central memory CD4+ T cells from blood. J is TRBJ1-5 and V is TRBV4-1, with TRBD1 as a possible D gene (6 bases). The clonotype originates from a young man in good health. The CDR3: CASSPRQVGSNQPQHF. CDR3 sequence (DNA): TGCGCCAGCAGCCCCAGACAGGTTGGGAGCAATCAGCCCCAGCATTTT.